One sample yielded the 15 T cell receptor beta chains listed below, sequenced in a study of T-cell memory formation after mild COVID-19. TCRdb processed the 5' RACE reads anew with MiXCR; each CDR3 protein has one entry. This sample carries approximately 42,000 distinct CDR3 sequences, 6% to 8.5% of them seen once, and the ten largest clones take about 0.8%. The specimen sequenced was PBMCs or a T cell subset sorted from them (not recorded which). The receptors derive from an adult who had mild COVID-19 (a few samples of this study predate the infection). Cell type and time point are not known.

This clonotype has a count of ten or more. The V and J genes are TRBV12-3 or TRBV12-4 and TRBJ2-1; 9 bases are shared with TRBD2. The CDR3 sequence is 15 residues long. J gave up 7 bases and V 7 bases, and 11 bases lay outside the gene matches. The CDR3 DNA is TGTGCCAGCACCTTAGCGGGGGCCGTAGGGAATGAGCAGTTCTTC. Translated, it gives CASTLAGAVGNEQFF.

This clonotype was counted ten times or more. V and J are TRBV6-5 and TRBJ2-3; D possibly corresponds to TRBD1 (6 bases). CDR1 is MNHEY and CDR2 is SVGAGI in the germline V gene. The CDR3 is 15 amino acids. V was clipped by 0 bases and J by 5 bases, with 12 bases between them. This CDR3 reads CASSYSGQGGDTQYF. The CDR3 DNA reads TGTGCCAGCAGTTACTCGGGACAAGGGGGAGATACGCAGTATTTT.

The chain links TRBV5-1 to TRBJ2-1; 9 bases align to TRBD2. The CDR3 is made up of 15 amino acids. Trimming at V came to 5 bases and at J to 4 bases, leaving 7 bases not matched to a gene. Germline CDR1 reads SGHRS; CDR2 reads YFSETQ. CDR3 region: CASSYRLAGYNEQFF. DNA of the CDR3: TGCGCCAGCAGTTATAGGCTAGCGGGGTACAATGAGCAGTTCTTC.

This chain links TRBV11-2 with TRBJ2-4; the match to TRBD1 covers 7 bases. CDR1 is SGHAT and CDR2 is FQNNGV in the germline V gene. The CDR3 loop spans 20 amino acids. Trimming took 5 bases from V and 3 from J; bases not matched to a gene: 22. CDR3 DNA sequence: TGTGCCAGCAGCCCCGGGACAGTCACTCCGTTCTCGAAGTACAAAAACATTCAGTACTTC. Its protein product is CASSPGTVTPFSKYKNIQYF.

This clonotype was counted between two and nine times. The chain employs TRBV19 and TRBJ1-5; TRBD1 matches 8 bases. The CDR3 runs to 15 residues. V was clipped by 6 bases and J by 5 bases; unmatched bases: 9. Per germline, CDR1 LNHDA and CDR2 SQIVND (reference sequence). CDR3 sequence: CASRLTGGRDQPQHF. The CDR3, as DNA: TGTGCCAGTAGACTCACAGGGGGTCGAGATCAGCCCCAGCATTTT. The whole variable domain, filled in from reference TRBV19 and TRBJ1-5, reads DGGITQSPKYLFRKEGQNVTLSCEQNLNHDAMYWYRQDPGQGLRLIYYSQIVNDFQKGDIAEGYSVSREKKESFPLTVTSAQKNPTAFYLCASRLTGGRDQPQHFGDGTRLSIL.

In its sample, this clonotype was seen a few times. The chain uses TRBV28 and TRBJ1-2; 9 bases agree with TRBD1. This CDR3 has 15 residues. With 10 bases clipped from V and 1 base from J, the junction kept 10 bases outside the gene matches. Germline V CDR1 and CDR2: MDHEN, SYDVKM. CDR3 sequence reads: CATPGDRAFNYGYTF. The CDR3 DNA reads as TGTGCCACCCCGGGGGACAGGGCATTTAACTATGGCTACACCTTC.

This clonotype turned up a few times. The V and J genes are TRBV24-1 and TRBJ2-1, with 10 bases fitting TRBD1. The junction had 22 bases not matched to a gene; V was cut back by 5 bases and J by 13 bases. There are 18 residues in the CDR3. From germline, CDR1 is KGHDR and CDR2 SFDVKD. In nucleotides, the CDR3 is TGTGCCACCAGTGGCGGGACAGGGGCTCAGATCCGGGACTACCTTCAGTTCTTC. It yields the protein CATSGGTGAQIRDYLQFF.

This clonotype turned up a few times. The rearrangement uses TRBV11-3 and TRBJ2-1; D may be TRBD2 (7 bases). The CDR3 spans 17 residues. Germline V gives CDR1 SGHNT, CDR2 YENEEA. V dropped 5 bases and J dropped 1 base, with 18 bases sitting between them. The CDR3 DNA is TGTGCCAGCAGCCCCACGGTGGGAGGGGGTTCCTACAATGAGCAGTTCTTC. Amino acids: CASSPTVGGGSYNEQFF.

This clonotype was detected ten times or more. V is TRBV5-1 and J is TRBJ2-1; D is perhaps TRBD1 (6 bases). Germline lookup yields CDR1 SGHRS and CDR2 YFSETQ. This CDR3 spans 15 amino acids. The V and J ends lost 4 bases and 5 bases respectively, with 16 bases between them. The CDR3 DNA sequence: TGCGCCAGCAGCAGAGACCCCGGACAGAACAATGAGCAGTTCTTC. As protein: CASSRDPGQNNEQFF.

This clonotype has a handful of counts. The chain employs TRBV6-5 and TRBJ2-1; tentative D call: TRBD1 (6 bases). Trimming left V 8 bases short and J 9 bases short, with 17 bases between. Germline V gives CDR1 MNHEY, CDR2 SVGAGI. CDR3 length equals 13 residues. The CDR3 region is CASRDRFKGEQFF. In DNA form, the CDR3 reads TGTGCCAGCCGAGACAGGTTTAAGGGTGAGCAGTTCTTC.

This clonotype was recorded only once. This clone may be a read error of a much larger clone one base away. The chain combines TRBV7-3 with TRBJ2-7; tentative D call: TRBD2 (7 bases). Germline V gives CDR1 SGHTA, CDR2 FQGTGA. The CDR3 consists of 13 residues. Trimming pared 5 bases from V and 7 bases from J, leaving 15 bases between. CDR3 protein: CASSPRGGQEQYF. The CDR3, as DNA: TGTGCCAGCAGCCCCCGCGGGGGACAAGAGCAGTACTTC.

This clonotype was seen a handful of times. The rearrangement joins TRBV18 to TRBJ2-3; 9 positions match TRBD1. V gave up 6 bases and J gave up 6 bases; unmatched junction bases: 7. Germline-derived CDR1 and CDR2 are KGHSH and LQKENI. The CDR3 totals 14 residues. CDR3 sequence (DNA): TGTGCCAGCTCTTTACAGGGGGCAGGGGATACGCAGTATTTT. It is translated as CASSLQGAGDTQYF.

In its sample, this clonotype was seen many times. V gene TRBV20-1 combines with J gene TRBJ1-2, with TRBD1 identical over 9 bases. Looked up from germline, CDR1 is DFQATT and CDR2 is SNEGSKA (reference sequence). CDR3 size: 15 residues. J lost 8 bases, V lost 1 base, and 11 bases had no gene match. CDR3 amino acids: CSARGGGQGFQGYTF. In DNA form, the CDR3 reads TGCAGTGCTAGAGGTGGGGGACAGGGATTTCAAGGCTACACCTTC.

The table lists this clonotype with a count of one. The chain has TRBV14 and TRBJ1-2; D gene ambiguous. V was clipped by 0 bases and J by 4 bases, with 12 bases between them. Per the germline V gene, CDR1 is SGHDN and CDR2 is FVKESK. CDR3 size: 15 residues. The CDR3 DNA follows: TGTGCCAGCAGCCAAGAGATCGGCACACTCTATGGCTACACCTTC. Protein: CASSQEIGTLYGYTF.

The gene calls are TRBV25-1 and TRBJ1-4; 9 bases are shared with TRBD1. This CDR3 contains 14 residues. Germline CDR1 and CDR2: MGHDK and SYGVNS. The junction had 7 bases not matched to a gene; V was cut back by 7 bases and J by 7 bases. The CDR3 loop reads CASNSGQGSEKLFF. In DNA, the CDR3 is TGTGCCAGCAATTCGGGACAGGGAAGTGAAAAACTGTTTTTT.